This T cell receptor beta chain was sequenced during a study of blood T cell repertoires in COVID-19. About the study: Whether acute or convalescent, the COVID-19 samples came from the United States, Italy and Spain. The analysed material was cDNA or gDNA that came from T cells, B-cell-depleted T cells, or PBMCs.

Produced via immunoSEQ multiplex PCR; TCRdb's table is partial and in-frame only. The sample includes 250,000 to 300,000 clones, roughly 85% seen only once; the top ten take 5% to 6.5%. The CDR3 runs 15 residues. From germline, CDR1 is MNHEY and CDR2 SMNVEV (reference sequence). Trimming removed 2 bases from V and 3 bases from J; junction bases left unmatched: 1. The sample comprised peripheral blood. The TCR comes from a man aged 45-65 years with active or convalescent COVID-19. The chain links TRBV27 to TRBJ1-6; 7 bases match TRBD1. CDR3 loop: CASSLDRVYNSPLHF. The CDR3 DNA follows: TGTGCCAGCAGTTTAGACAGGGTCTATAATTCACCCCTCCACTTT.